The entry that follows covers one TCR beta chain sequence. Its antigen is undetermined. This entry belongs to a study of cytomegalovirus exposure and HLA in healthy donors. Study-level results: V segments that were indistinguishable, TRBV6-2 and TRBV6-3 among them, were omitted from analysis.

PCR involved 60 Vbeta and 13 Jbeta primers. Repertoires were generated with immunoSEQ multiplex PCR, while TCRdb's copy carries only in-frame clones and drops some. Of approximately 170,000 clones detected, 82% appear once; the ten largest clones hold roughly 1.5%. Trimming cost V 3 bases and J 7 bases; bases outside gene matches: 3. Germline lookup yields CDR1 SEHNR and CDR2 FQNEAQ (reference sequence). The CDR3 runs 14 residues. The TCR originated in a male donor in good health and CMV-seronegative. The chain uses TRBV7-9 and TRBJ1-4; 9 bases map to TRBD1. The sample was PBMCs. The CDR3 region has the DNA TGTGCCAGCAGCTTGGGACAGGGACGTGAAAAACTGTTTTTT. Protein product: CASSLGQGREKLFF.